These 6 T cell receptor beta chains share one sample of origin, sequenced in a study of beta chain features in type 1 diabetes. The authors reverse transcribed all of the isolated RNA, so sequencing captured expressed TCRB transcripts. Libraries were prepared by immunoSEQ multiplex PCR; TCRdb keeps only in-frame clonotypes and omits some of them. In the table there are almost 350,000 clones, around 8% of which are singletons. Material: central memory CD4+ T cells from blood. These receptors were obtained from a woman aged 18-29 years in good health.

This chain links TRBV28 with TRBJ1-1, with 8 bases aligning to TRBD1. The germline V gene encodes CDR1 MDHEN and CDR2 SYDVKM. This CDR3 has 11 amino acids. V lost 3 bases and J lost 10; bases outside the gene matches: 1. As DNA, the CDR3 is TGTGCCAGCAGTTTGGGACAGGTAGCTTTCTTT. This gives the protein CASSLGQVAFF.

This sequence joins TRBV5-5 and TRBJ2-1; D uncertain. This CDR3 spans 13 amino acids. Germline CDR1 and CDR2: SGHKS and YYEKEE (reference sequence). The V gene lost 2 bases and the J gene lost 8 bases, with 11 bases spanning the gap. CDR3 sequence: CASSFGHGDEQFF. The CDR3 DNA sequence: TGTGCCAGCAGCTTTGGGCACGGCGATGAGCAGTTCTTC.

The sample holds a few counts of this clone. V usage is TRBV25-1 and J usage is TRBJ2-5; TRBD1 aligns across 8 bases. CDR3 length: 15 residues. V shed 6 bases and J 0 bases; nucleotides not matched to a gene: 6. Germline assignment: CDR1 MGHDK and CDR2 SYGVNS. CDR3 protein: CASSDRGTNQETQYF. Written as DNA, the CDR3 is TGTGCCAGCAGCGACAGGGGAACTAACCAAGAGACCCAGTACTTC. Complete variable domain (other parts from reference TRBV25-1 and TRBJ2-5): EADIYQTPRYLVIGTGKKITLECSQTMGHDKMYWYQQDPGMELHLIHYSYGVNSTEKGDLSSESTVSRIRTEHFPLTLESARPSHTSQYLCASSDRGTNQETQYFGPGTRLLVL.

The CDR3 loop reads CASSLQGGAFEETQYF. CDR3 in DNA: TGTGCCAGCAGCTTACAGGGGGGCGCTTTTGAAGAGACCCAGTACTTC. V usage is TRBV7-2 and J usage is TRBJ2-5; maybe TRBD1 (7 bases). V shed 2 bases and J shed 3 bases, with 16 bases lying between them. The CDR3 is 16 residues long. Germline V gives CDR1 SGHTA, CDR2 FQGNSA.

The table lists this clone with a few counts. Within the sample, other DNA sequences also encode this same CDR3. The J gene is TRBJ1-2, the V gene TRBV28, with D maybe TRBD1 (6 bases). The ends were cut back, 6 bases at V and 4 bases at J, with 9 bases in the middle. CDR3 length: 12 residues. Germline CDR1 reads MDHEN; CDR2 reads SYDVKM. This CDR3 is CASSRQAYGYTF. In DNA, the CDR3 is TGTGCCAGCAGCCGACAGGCCTATGGCTACACCTTC.

This clone was detected only a few times. V gene TRBV28 combines with J gene TRBJ1-4; TRBD1 matches at 8 bases. Losses at the gene ends were 6 bases for V and 10 bases for J; bases not matched to a gene: 13. The CDR3 consists of 15 residues. Germline V gene lookup returns CDR1 MDHEN and CDR2 SYDVKM. CDR3 in amino acids: CASRATGTGAGKLFF. Here the CDR3 DNA reads TGTGCCAGCAGAGCAACCGGGACAGGAGCCGGAAAACTGTTTTTT.